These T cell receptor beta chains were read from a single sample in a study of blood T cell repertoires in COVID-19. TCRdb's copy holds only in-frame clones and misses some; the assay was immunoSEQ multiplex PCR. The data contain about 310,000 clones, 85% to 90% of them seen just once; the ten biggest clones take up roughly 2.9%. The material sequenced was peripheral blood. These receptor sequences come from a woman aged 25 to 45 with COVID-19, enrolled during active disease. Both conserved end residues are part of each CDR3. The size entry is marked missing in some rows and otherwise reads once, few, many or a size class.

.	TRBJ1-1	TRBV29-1	CSVEDQGVLTNTEAFF
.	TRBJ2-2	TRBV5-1	CASSLTPTETNTGELFF
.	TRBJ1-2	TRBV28	CATKRRVYGYTF
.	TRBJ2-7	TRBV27	CASSPSGGSYEQYF
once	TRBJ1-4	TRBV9	CASSVGAGHEKLFF
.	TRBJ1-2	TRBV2	CASSEAGTGFGGGYTF
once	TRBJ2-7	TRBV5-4	CASSGGQQYEQYF
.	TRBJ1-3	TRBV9	CASSVDPGAGNTIYF
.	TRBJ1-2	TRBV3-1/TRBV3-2	CASSQRRDTVSYGYTF
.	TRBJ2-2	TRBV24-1	CATQSLAGNTGELFF
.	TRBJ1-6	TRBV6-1	CASSQGMGQSNSPLHF
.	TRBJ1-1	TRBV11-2	CASSLGTAPNTEAFF
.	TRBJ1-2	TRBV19	CASGDRTNIRGYTF
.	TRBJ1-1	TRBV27	CASSAFDRGTEAFF
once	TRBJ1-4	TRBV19	CASRRVGEKLFF
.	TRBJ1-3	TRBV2	CASSQGPSGNTIYF
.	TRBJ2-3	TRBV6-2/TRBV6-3	CASSYSGLAKTDTQYF
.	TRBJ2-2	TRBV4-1	CASSQEYGQANTGELFF
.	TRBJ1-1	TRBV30	CAWSAGGAWFIGEAFF
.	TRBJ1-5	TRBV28	CASSSPGQGNSNQPQHF
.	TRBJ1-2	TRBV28	CASKGQGISIGGYTF
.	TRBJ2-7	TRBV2	CASALTSGPYEQYF
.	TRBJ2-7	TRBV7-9	CASSLPFGDEQYF
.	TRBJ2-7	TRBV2	CASSVKRGGSYEQYF
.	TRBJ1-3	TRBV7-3	CASSLGTGAGNTIYF
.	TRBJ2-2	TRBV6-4	CASSRTTNTGELFF
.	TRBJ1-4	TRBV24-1	CATSDGTATNEKLFF
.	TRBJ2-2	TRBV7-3	CAKPKAGLGDTGELFF
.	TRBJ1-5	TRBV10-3	CAISNTGVNQPQHF
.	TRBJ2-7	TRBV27	CASSLEQGSYEQYF
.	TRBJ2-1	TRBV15	CATSRDGSFNEQFF
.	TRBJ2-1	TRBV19	CASSPTTYNEQFF
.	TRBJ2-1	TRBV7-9	CASSLEGWDYSYNEQFF
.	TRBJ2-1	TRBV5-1	CASSQGQGGNEQFF
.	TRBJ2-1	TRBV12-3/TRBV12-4	CASSSSGNEQFF
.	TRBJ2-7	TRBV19	CASSIFATSGMYEQYF
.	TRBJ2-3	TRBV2	CASSEPRVTDTQYF
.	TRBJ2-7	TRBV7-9	CASSLSGQGAGEQYF
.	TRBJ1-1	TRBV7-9	CASSSQGVRQWNTEAFF
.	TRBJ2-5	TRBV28	CASSLTGDQETQYF
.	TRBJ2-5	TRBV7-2	CASSLGGQQETQYF
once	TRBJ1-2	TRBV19	CASSWQGANGYTF
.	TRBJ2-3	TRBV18	CASSPRSSGSTDTQYF
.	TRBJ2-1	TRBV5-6	CASSSPTSGEQFF
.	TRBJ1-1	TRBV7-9	CASFPSGTGISSTEAFF
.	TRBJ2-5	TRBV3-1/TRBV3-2	CASSQRRGGETQYF
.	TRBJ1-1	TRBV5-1	CASSLVDGDTEAFF
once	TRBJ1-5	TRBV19	CASSIGTAYNQPQHF
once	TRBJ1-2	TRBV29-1	CSVATTGGNYGYTF
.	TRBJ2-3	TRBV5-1	CASSFGTSGGTDTQYF
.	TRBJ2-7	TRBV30	CAWSVQGLQSGEQYF
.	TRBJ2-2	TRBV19	CASSSAGLNTGELFF
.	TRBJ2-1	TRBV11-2	CASSSPSSGDEQFF
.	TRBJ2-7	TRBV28	CASSFSSSGVIGEQYF
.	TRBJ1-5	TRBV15	CATSRDSLGQGNQPQHF